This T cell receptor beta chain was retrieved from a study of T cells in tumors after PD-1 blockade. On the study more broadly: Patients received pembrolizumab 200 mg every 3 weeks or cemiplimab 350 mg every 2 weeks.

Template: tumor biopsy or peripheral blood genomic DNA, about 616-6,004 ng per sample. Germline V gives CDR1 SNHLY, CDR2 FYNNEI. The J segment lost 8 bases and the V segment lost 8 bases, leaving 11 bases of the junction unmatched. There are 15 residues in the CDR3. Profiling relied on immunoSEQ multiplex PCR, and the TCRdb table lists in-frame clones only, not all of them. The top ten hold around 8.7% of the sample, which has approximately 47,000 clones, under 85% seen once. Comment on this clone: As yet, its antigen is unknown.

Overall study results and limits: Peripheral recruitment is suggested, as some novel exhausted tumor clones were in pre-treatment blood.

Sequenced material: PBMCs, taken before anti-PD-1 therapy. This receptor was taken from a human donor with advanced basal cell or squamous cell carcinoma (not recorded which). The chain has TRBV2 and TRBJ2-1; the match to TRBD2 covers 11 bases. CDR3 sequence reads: CASQISGGARYEQFF. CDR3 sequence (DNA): TGTGCCAGCCAGATTAGCGGGGGGGCCAGATATGAGCAGTTCTTC.